The clone carrying this T cell receptor (beta chain) appeared a few times. Antigen specificity is unknown. Between the trimmed V and J ends, which lost 6 bases and 4 bases, there was a span of 17 bases. Germline-derived CDR1 and CDR2 are KGHSH and LQKENI. This CDR3 has 15 amino acids. The data originate from a study of T cells after yellow fever vaccination. The overall study: SMART-Seq v4 Ultra Low Input handled preparation of low-cell-number fractions.

TCRdb reprocessed the 5' RACE reads via MiXCR and lists one record per CDR3 protein. The table has 500,000 to 650,000 distinct CDR3 sequences, around an eighth seen once. The study's findings and limits: CD4 and CD8 compartments shared a small share of clonotypes, likely from convergent recombination. Weaker overall, the secondary response nonetheless peaked faster (day 5 versus 15).

The sequencing used PBMCs, collected on the day of the yellow fever booster vaccination. V and J are TRBV18 and TRBJ2-3; tentatively, D is TRBD1 or TRBD2 (6 bases each). The receptor was isolated from a man aged 25 to 40 who received the YFV17D yellow fever vaccine. The chain's CDR3 is CASSQGGFGSDTQYF. The CDR3 bases are TGTGCCAGCTCCCAAGGGGGGTTTGGCTCAGATACGCAGTATTTT.